One TCR beta chain is described in this entry. This entry belongs to a study of blood T cell repertoires in COVID-19. Across the whole study: Samples representing acute and convalescent COVID-19 were sourced from the United States, Italy and Spain.

V shed 1 base and J shed 0 bases, with 7 bases lying between them. This CDR3 spans 15 amino acids. Germline V gene data show CDR1 as SGHVS and CDR2 as FNYEAQ. The table came from immunoSEQ multiplex PCR; TCRdb's copy has only in-frame clones and leaves some out. The sample has 80,000 to 100,000 clones, 80% seen once; the top ten hold 10% to 13%. Material: peripheral blood. This sequence originates from a woman aged 70 to 79 with acute or convalescent COVID-19. The chain carries TRBV7-6 and TRBJ2-1; D not certain. The CDR3: CASSLGSSSYNEQFF. The DNA for the CDR3 is TGTGCCAGCAGCTTAGGCTCGAGCTCCTACAATGAGCAGTTCTTC.